This TCR beta chain came from a study of OX40 agonist ivuxolimab in advanced cancers. Study information: The dose-escalation cohort had hepatocellular carcinoma, melanoma, renal cell or head and neck cancer. Subjects had a mean age of about 65 years, with a range of about 23 to 85; around 80% were male.

Overall study findings and caveats: At 0.1 to 3.0 mg/kg, CD4+ and CD8+ blood T cells expanded clonally by week 6.

Sequenced by immunoSEQ multiplex PCR; TCRdb stores in-frame clones only, minus some. Altogether about 89,000 clones are present, 93% being singletons, with the ten largest covering around 0.25%. A word on this clone: Its antigen remains unknown.

The CDR3 totals 15 residues. Germline values: CDR1 MNHEY, CDR2 SVGAGI. Trimming removed 0 bases at V and 1 base at J, with 9 bases between. The V call is TRBV6-5, the J call TRBJ1-2, with unresolved D. Specimen: CD4+ or CD8+ T cells sorted from blood, collected in a trial of the OX40 agonist ivuxolimab. This clonotype was sampled from an adult with an advanced solid tumor such as melanoma, head and neck, liver or kidney cancer. The DNA of the CDR3 is TGTGCCAGCAGTTACTCTACGGCAAATAACTATGGCTACACCTTC. Protein sequence: CASSYSTANNYGYTF.